This T cell receptor beta chain comes out of a study of identical twins. General observations from the study: Excess sharing between twins was weaker in beta out-of-frame sequences.

Germline V lookup: CDR1 MRHNA, CDR2 SNTAGT. This CDR3 region has 16 residues. Trimming left V 5 bases short and J 5 bases short, with 19 bases between. Template switching created a universal primer site, and the cDNA included unique molecular identifiers. TCRdb reprocessed the 5' RACE reads with MiXCR, giving one entry per CDR3 protein. The repertoire has around 1.7 million distinct CDR3 sequences, around 33% of them found once; the top ten carry about 0.25%. In regard to this clonotype: Its matching antigen is unknown.

The chain recombines TRBV6-4 with TRBJ2-1; the D gene is possibly TRBD1 (6 bases). Sequencing was carried out using cord blood. This receptor was obtained from a newborn girl in good health. The CDR3 sequence is CASSPQGRGTNNEQFF. CDR3 DNA sequence: TGTGCCAGCAGTCCACAGGGACGGGGTACGAACAATGAGCAGTTCTTC.